A selection of T cell receptor beta chains follows, all from one sample in a study of blood T cell repertoires in COVID-19. Here immunoSEQ multiplex PCR was the method, and the copy in TCRdb shows in-frame clones only, minus some. The sample lists 200,000 to 250,000 clones; around three quarters were seen once. Sequencing used peripheral blood. Source of these receptors: a woman in her seventies with acute or convalescent COVID-19. Each CDR3 is given with its conserved first and last residue. A D gene is named only where the DNA matches it firmly. Size tells how often a clone was seen (once, few, many) or the class of an expanded clone, and some rows leave it out.

d_call,j_call,clone_size,v_call,cdr3_nt,cdr3_aa
TRBD1,TRBJ2-1,.,TRBV28,TGTGCCAGCACCACCGGGACAGTATACAATGAGCAGTTCTTC,CASTTGTVYNEQFF
.,TRBJ2-2,.,TRBV27,TGTGCCAGCAACCTGATGGGGGCATCCACCGGGGAGCTGTTTTTT,CASNLMGASTGELFF
.,TRBJ1-5,.,TRBV28,TGTGCCAGCAGCGGAGGGCTCGGCAATCAGCCCCAGCATTTT,CASSGGLGNQPQHF
.,TRBJ1-2,.,TRBV25-1,TGTGCCAGCAGTGAAGCTCCAGGGTACTATGGCTACACCTTC,CASSEAPGYYGYTF
TRBD2,TRBJ2-3,.,TRBV3-1/TRBV3-2,TGTGCCAGCAGCAAAACCGGGACTAGCGGGAGTGATACGCAGTATTTT,CASSKTGTSGSDTQYF
TRBD1,TRBJ2-7,many,TRBV2,TGTGCCAGCAGCCAACAGGGGTCTCGAGGTTCCTACGAGCAGTACTTC,CASSQQGSRGSYEQYF
TRBD1,TRBJ2-7,.,TRBV18,TGTGCCAGCTCACCACCGCGCGGACAGGGGCGAGATTACGAGCAGTACTTC,CASSPPRGQGRDYEQYF
TRBD1,TRBJ1-6,.,TRBV28,TGTGCCAGCAGTTTAGCGGGACCGGACAGGGTGAAGTCACCCCTCCACTTT,CASSLAGPDRVKSPLHF
.,TRBJ1-5,few,TRBV28,TGTGCCAGCAGTCAAGACAGGCCAAATCAGCCCCAGCATTTT,CASSQDRPNQPQHF
TRBD1,TRBJ2-7,.,TRBV7-2,TGTGCCAGCAGCTTAGGTCCGCGACAGGGGGCGCGGGAGCAGTACTTC,CASSLGPRQGAREQYF
TRBD1,TRBJ1-5,.,TRBV2,TGTGCCAGCCGGAAGACAGGGTTTGGTCAGCCCCAGCATTTT,CASRKTGFGQPQHF
.,TRBJ2-3,once,TRBV11-3,TGTGCCAGCAGCTTAGCAGACACAGATACGCAGTATTTT,CASSLADTDTQYF
TRBD1,TRBJ1-2,.,TRBV2,TGTGCCAGCAGTTTTGCCTCCGGGACAGGGGTAAACTATGGCTACACCTTC,CASSFASGTGVNYGYTF
.,TRBJ2-1,few,TRBV7-9,TGTGCCAGCAGCTTAGGCGGGACCCCCTACAATGAGCAGTTCTTC,CASSLGGTPYNEQFF
.,TRBJ2-6,.,TRBV15,TGTGCCACCAGCAGAGATCAGGGGTCTGGGGCCAACGTCCTGACTTTC,CATSRDQGSGANVLTF
TRBD2,TRBJ2-5,.,TRBV6-6,TGTGCCAGCAGTTCCCCGGGACTAGAAGAGACCCAGTACTTC,CASSSPGLEETQYF
.,TRBJ2-7,.,TRBV10-3,TGTGCCATCCGGGACACTTCCTACGAGCAGTACTTC,CAIRDTSYEQYF
.,TRBJ2-5,.,TRBV6-5,TGTGCCAGCAGTCCCACGGTGTGGGCGCAGGAGACCCAGTACTTC,CASSPTVWAQETQYF
.,TRBJ2-7,.,TRBV7-8,TGTGCCAGCAGCTTAGCGCGGGGCGGATTTACCTACGAGCAGTACTTC,CASSLARGGFTYEQYF
TRBD1,TRBJ1-1,.,TRBV10-1,TGCGCCAGCAGTGAGTCGAAATCCGCACAGGGGCTGAACACTGAAGCTTTCTTT,CASSESKSAQGLNTEAFF
TRBD1,TRBJ2-7,once,TRBV2,TGTGCCAGCAGAGGGGGGGACAGGGTCTACGAGCAGTACTTC,CASRGGDRVYEQYF
TRBD1,TRBJ1-6,.,TRBV30,TGTGCCTGGAGGGGGACAGGGTTAGCGGGGTCACCCCTCCACTTT,CAWRGTGLAGSPLHF
.,TRBJ1-5,.,TRBV18,TGTGCCAGCTCACCACCGGAGGGTGGGGGGCAGCCCCAGCATTTT,CASSPPEGGGQPQHF
TRBD1,TRBJ1-2,.,TRBV27,TGTGCCAGCGCCCCTGGGACAGGGAATACTGGCTACACCTTC,CASAPGTGNTGYTF
.,TRBJ1-1,.,TRBV6-5,TGTGCCAGCAGTTATATTAAGAACACTGAAGCTTTCTTT,CASSYIKNTEAFF
.,TRBJ2-2,once,TRBV5-1,TGCGCCAGCAGCTTGCGGGCAGACAGAGACACCGGGGAGCTGTTTTTT,CASSLRADRDTGELFF
TRBD1,TRBJ1-1,.,TRBV24-1,TGTGCCACCAGCCCCTCGGGGACAGGGAGTGAAGCTTTCTTT,CATSPSGTGSEAFF
.,TRBJ2-3,.,TRBV28,TGTGCCAGCAGTCCACCCGCCGACAGAGATACGCAGTATTTT,CASSPPADRDTQYF
TRBD1,TRBJ2-5,.,TRBV18,TGTGCCAGCTCACCAGGGACAGGGCGCCAAGAGACCCAGTACTTC,CASSPGTGRQETQYF
.,TRBJ2-2,.,TRBV28,TGTGCCAGCAGTTTGTCCGGGTCCACCGGGGAGCTGTTTTTT,CASSLSGSTGELFF
.,TRBJ1-6,.,TRBV27,TGTGCCAGCAGTTTTGGCAGAGGAAATTCACCCCTCCACTTT,CASSFGRGNSPLHF
.,TRBJ2-1,.,TRBV5-4,TGTGCCAGCAGCTTGACCAGGGGAGAGGGGTACAATGAGCAGTTCTTC,CASSLTRGEGYNEQFF
.,TRBJ1-2,few,TRBV28,TGTGCCAGCAGGACAGGATTTGGGGGATATGGCTACACCTTC,CASRTGFGGYGYTF
.,TRBJ2-3,.,TRBV3-1/TRBV3-2,TGTGCCAGCAGCACCACTAGGGCAGATACGCAGTATTTT,CASSTTRADTQYF
.,TRBJ1-5,few,TRBV30,TGTGCCTGGAGTCTACGTGACAGATATAGCAATCAGCCCCAGCATTTT,CAWSLRDRYSNQPQHF
.,TRBJ2-6,once,TRBV2,TGTGCCAGCACTAGAGGATCCGGGGCCAACGTCCTGACTTTC,CASTRGSGANVLTF
.,TRBJ1-6,.,TRBV27,TGTGCCAGCAGTTTCTCGGGGGGAACCCTCCACTTT,CASSFSGGTLHF
.,TRBJ1-2,few,TRBV7-9,TGTGCCAGCAGCAGGGCGGGGGGGAACTATGGCTACACCTTC,CASSRAGGNYGYTF
.,TRBJ2-1,.,TRBV5-1,TGCGCCAGCACGATAGCGGGGACAGCCTACAATGAGCAGTTCTTC,CASTIAGTAYNEQFF
.,TRBJ1-1,few,TRBV2,TGTGCCAGCAGTGAAGTTGGCAGGGTCACTGAAGCTTTCTTT,CASSEVGRVTEAFF
TRBD2,TRBJ2-5,.,TRBV18,TGTGCCAGCTCGTCGGGACTAGTTGAGACCCAGTACTTC,CASSSGLVETQYF
.,TRBJ1-3,.,TRBV19,TGTGCCAGTAGTATCGGAGGGTCCCTCACAGGAAACACCATATATTTT,CASSIGGSLTGNTIYF
.,TRBJ1-1,.,TRBV5-1,TGCGCCAGCAGCCTAAGACAAAACGCTGAAGCTTTCTTT,CASSLRQNAEAFF
TRBD2,TRBJ2-1,few,TRBV11-3,TGTGCCAGCAGCCACGGACTAGGTAGCAATGAGCAGTTCTTC,CASSHGLGSNEQFF
.,TRBJ2-1,.,TRBV6-4,TGTGCCAGCAGTGACGAAGGGGGGGATGAGCAGTTCTTC,CASSDEGGDEQFF
TRBD1,TRBJ2-7,.,TRBV27,TGTGCCAGCAGTTTACCTCCGGGACAGGGTCCCTACGAGCAGTACTTC,CASSLPPGQGPYEQYF
.,TRBJ2-5,few,TRBV7-2,TGTGCCAGCAGCTTAACACATGAAGAGACCCAGTACTTC,CASSLTHEETQYF
.,TRBJ1-6,.,TRBV14,TGTGCCAGCAGCCAAGAGTTGGCCGGGGAACCCCTCCACTTT,CASSQELAGEPLHF